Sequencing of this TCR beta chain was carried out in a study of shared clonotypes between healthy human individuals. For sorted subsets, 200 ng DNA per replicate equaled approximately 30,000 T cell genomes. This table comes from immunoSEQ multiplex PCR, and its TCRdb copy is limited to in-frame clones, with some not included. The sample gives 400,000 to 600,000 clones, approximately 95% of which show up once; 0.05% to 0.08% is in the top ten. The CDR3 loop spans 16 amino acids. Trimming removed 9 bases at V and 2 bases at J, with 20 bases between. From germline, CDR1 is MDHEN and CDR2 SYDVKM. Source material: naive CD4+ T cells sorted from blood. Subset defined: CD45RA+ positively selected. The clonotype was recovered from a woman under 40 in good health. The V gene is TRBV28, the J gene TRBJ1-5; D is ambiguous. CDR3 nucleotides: TGTGCCAGTCAGGCCGGCCATTTGGCGGGCAATCAGCCCCAGCATTTT. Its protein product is CASQAGHLAGNQPQHF.